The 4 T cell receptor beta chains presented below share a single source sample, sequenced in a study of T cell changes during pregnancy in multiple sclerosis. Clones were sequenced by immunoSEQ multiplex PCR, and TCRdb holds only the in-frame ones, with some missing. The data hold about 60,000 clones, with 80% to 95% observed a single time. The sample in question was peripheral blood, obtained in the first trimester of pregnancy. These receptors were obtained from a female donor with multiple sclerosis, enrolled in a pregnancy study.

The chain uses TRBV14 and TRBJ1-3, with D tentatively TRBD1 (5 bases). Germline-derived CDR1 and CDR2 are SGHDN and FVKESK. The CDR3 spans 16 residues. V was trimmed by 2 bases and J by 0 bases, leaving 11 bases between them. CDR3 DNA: TGTGCCAGCAGCCAATCGACAGCTCCCTCTGGAAACACCATATATTTT. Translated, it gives CASSQSTAPSGNTIYF. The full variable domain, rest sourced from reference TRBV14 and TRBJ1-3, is EAGVTQFPSHSVIEKGQTVTLRCDPISGHDNLYWYRRVMGKEIKFLLHFVKESKQDESGMPNNRFLAERTGGTYSTLKVQPAELEDSGVYFCASSQSTAPSGNTIYFGEGSWLTVV.

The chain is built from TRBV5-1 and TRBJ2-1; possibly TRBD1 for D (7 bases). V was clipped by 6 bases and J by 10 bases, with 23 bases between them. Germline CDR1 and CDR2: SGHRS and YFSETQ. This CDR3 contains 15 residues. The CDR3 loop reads CASTYLQGGNGEQFF. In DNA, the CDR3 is TGCGCCAGCACTTATCTGCAGGGGGGTAACGGGGAGCAGTTCTTC.

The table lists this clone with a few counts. The CDR3 loop reads CAISEGTGLGKLFF. The CDR3 DNA reads as TGTGCCATCAGTGAGGGGACAGGGTTGGGAAAACTGTTTTTT. The rearrangement links TRBV10-3 to TRBJ1-4, with 9 bases that match TRBD1. The V and J ends lost 2 bases and 10 bases, in that order; junction bases with no gene match: 5. The CDR3 loop spans 14 amino acids. Germline CDR1 is ENHRY and CDR2 is SYGVKD.

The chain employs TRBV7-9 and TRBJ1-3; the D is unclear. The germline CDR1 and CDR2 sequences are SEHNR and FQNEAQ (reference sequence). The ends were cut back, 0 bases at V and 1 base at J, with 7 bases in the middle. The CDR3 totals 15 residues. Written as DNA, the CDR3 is TGTGCCAGCAGCTTAGCGTGGAGATCTGGAAACACCATATATTTT. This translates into CASSLAWRSGNTIYF.